This record concerns one T cell receptor (beta chain) sequence. The protocol was immunoSEQ multiplex PCR, while the TCRdb copy is restricted to in-frame clones and leaves out a portion. This sample carries 150,000 to 200,000 clones, 90% to 95% of them seen once, and the ten largest clones take 1.5%. V lost 6 bases to trimming and J lost 3 bases; unmatched junction nucleotides: 4. This CDR3 comprises 14 residues. The germline CDR1 and CDR2 sequences are SNHLY and FYNNEI. The data belong to a study of control samples from healthy donors and cancer patients. The sequence was collected from a woman in her thirties in good health. The rearrangement joins TRBV2 to TRBJ1-5; 8 nucleotides line up with TRBD1. The sequenced sample consisted of blood. The CDR3 DNA reads as TGTGCCAGCAGCTGGACAGGGTTCAATCAGCCCCAGCATTTT. It is translated as CASSWTGFNQPQHF.